This TCR beta chain comes out of a study of cytomegalovirus exposure and HLA in healthy donors. Study-wide background: Counted in an early data release were roughly 81 million unique TCRs from HLA-typed donors. General study points: According to reports, the classifier identified cytomegalovirus status with high specificity and sensitivity. Links to common viral pathogens appeared, in a later analysis, for several of the most significant clusters. When a later analysis compared HLA-associated TCR beta chains with equally common others, the HLA-associated chains turned out to be more clonally expanded and to have lower generation probabilities.

Trimming cost V 7 bases and J 0 bases, with 12 bases left between them. The CDR3 is 14 residues long. The germline V gene encodes CDR1 SNHLY and CDR2 FYNNEI. Primers for the PCR totalled 60 Vbeta and 13 Jbeta. Sequenced by immunoSEQ multiplex PCR; TCRdb stores in-frame clones only, minus some. This table holds 110,000 or so clones, approximately 74% found once. As to this clone: The target antigen is unknown.

The chain links TRBV2 to TRBJ1-1; tentative D call: TRBD1 (6 bases). The sequencing sample was made of PBMCs. The source of this sequence is a woman aged 45-60 years in good health and CMV-seropositive. The CDR3 sequence is CASNLQGLNTEAFF. CDR3 nucleotide sequence: TGTGCCAGCAATTTACAGGGTCTGAACACTGAAGCTTTCTTT. Full variable domain (outside the CDR3, taken from reference TRBV2 and TRBJ1-1): EPEVTQTPSHQVTQMGQEVILRCVPISNHLYFYWYRQILGQKVEFLVSFYNNEISEKSEIFDDQFSVERPDGSNFTLKIRSTKLEDSAMYFCASNLQGLNTEAFFGQGTRLTVV.